The 14 T cell receptor beta chains below were found in one sample sequenced in a study of CXCR3-negative and CXCR3-positive naive CD8 T cells. It was by 5' RACE with UMI labels that the TRB cDNA libraries were prepared. TCRdb reprocessed the 5' RACE reads, keeping one entry per CDR3 protein, no DNA. This table lists some 130,000 distinct CDR3 sequences. Material: naive CXCR3- CD8+ T cells from blood. The subset: CD45RO-CCR7+CD27+CD95- naive CD8+ T cells lacking CXCR3 (TNR3-). These receptors were taken from a human donor in good health. Some clones in this sample may be carry-over from other donors' samples.

The chain combines TRBV28 with TRBJ2-7; TCRdb lists TRBD2, though no DNA is available to test this call. CDR1 and CDR2 from the germline V gene are MDHEN and SYDVKM. The CDR3 loop spans 13 amino acids. CDR3 protein: CASSLGGVHEQYF.

The V call is TRBV27, the J call TRBJ1-5; as DNA is missing, the TRBD1 call by TCRdb cannot be tested. The CDR3 extends over 14 amino acids. Germline values: CDR1 MNHEY, CDR2 SMNVEV (reference sequence). The CDR3 here is CASSLGGVGQPQHF.

The chain employs TRBV6-4 and TRBJ2-5; the TCRdb call, TRBD1, lacks DNA for checking. From germline, CDR1 is MRHNA and CDR2 SNTAGT. The CDR3 consists of 12 residues. The CDR3 spells CASSGFLGGKYF.

The chain recombines TRBV7-9 with TRBJ2-7. Germline V lookup: CDR1 SEHNR, CDR2 FQNEAQ (reference sequence). The CDR3 sequence is 12 residues long. CDR3 loop: CASSIDYYEQYF.

The J gene is TRBJ2-7, the V gene TRBV7-9. This CDR3 has 12 residues. From germline, CDR1 is SEHNR and CDR2 FQNEAQ (reference sequence). CDR3 residues: CASSLVYSEQYF.

The chain has TRBV20-1 and TRBJ2-3; the D call of TRBD1 rests on TCRdb alone, since no DNA is present to check it. The CDR3 spans 16 residues. The V gene's germline CDR1 is DFQATT and CDR2 SNEGSKA (reference sequence). This chain's CDR3 is CSARTGTGGYPDTQYF.

This rearrangement joins TRBV6-4 to TRBJ1-6; the D call of TRBD1 rests on TCRdb alone, since no DNA is present to check it. Germline CDR1 MRHNA, CDR2 SNTAGT. This CDR3 has 14 amino acids. The CDR3 protein is CASSDSGGGSPLHF.

The chain is built from TRBV7-9 and TRBJ1-2. The CDR3 is made up of 12 amino acids. CDR1 and CDR2 (germline): SEHNR, FQNEAQ (reference sequence). CDR3 sequence reads: CASSLGGHGYTF. Based on the CDR3 plus reference TRBV7-9 and TRBJ1-2, the full variable domain is DTGVSQNPRHKITKRGQNVTFRCDPISEHNRLYWYRQTLGQGPEFLTYFQNEAQLEKSRLLSDRFSAERPKGSFSTLEIQRTEQGDSAMYLCASSLGGHGYTFGSGTRLTVV.

The chain recombines TRBV28 with TRBJ2-7. CDR3 size: 15 residues. Germline V gene data show CDR1 as MDHEN and CDR2 as SYDVKM. CDR3 region: CASSLYTWSSYEQYF. Full variable domain (rest looked up from reference TRBV28 and TRBJ2-7): DVKVTQSSRYLVKRTGEKVFLECVQDMDHENMFWYRQDPGLGLRLIYFSYDVKMKEKGDIPEGYSVSREKKERFSLILESASTNQTSMYLCASSLYTWSSYEQYFGPGTRLTVT.

The rearrangement joins TRBV15 to TRBJ2-1. Germline V gene lookup returns CDR1 LNHNV and CDR2 YYDKDF (reference sequence). CDR3 length equals 13 residues. The CDR3 loop reads CATSRDRRNEQFF.

The chain combines TRBV9 with TRBJ2-7; lacking DNA, the TRBD2 call made by TCRdb goes unchecked. The germline V gene has CDR1 SGDLS and CDR2 YYNGEE. This CDR3 is built from 15 residues. CDR3 protein: CASSTVAGSGNEQYF.

The chain employs TRBV7-2 and TRBJ1-6. CDR3 size: 15 residues. Germline V gene lookup returns CDR1 SGHTA and CDR2 FQGNSA. CDR3 protein: CASSDGVSYNSPLHF.

The CDR3 spells CATSREIPVANVLTF. This chain uses TRBV15 with TRBJ2-6. The germline V gene encodes CDR1 LNHNV and CDR2 YYDKDF (reference sequence). The CDR3 spans 15 residues.

This chain connects TRBV29-1 to TRBJ1-1; without DNA, the TCRdb call of TRBD1 cannot be checked. CDR1 SQVTM and CDR2 ANQGSEA come from the germline V gene. The CDR3 is 13 amino acids. The CDR3 spells CSVGARMNTEAFF.